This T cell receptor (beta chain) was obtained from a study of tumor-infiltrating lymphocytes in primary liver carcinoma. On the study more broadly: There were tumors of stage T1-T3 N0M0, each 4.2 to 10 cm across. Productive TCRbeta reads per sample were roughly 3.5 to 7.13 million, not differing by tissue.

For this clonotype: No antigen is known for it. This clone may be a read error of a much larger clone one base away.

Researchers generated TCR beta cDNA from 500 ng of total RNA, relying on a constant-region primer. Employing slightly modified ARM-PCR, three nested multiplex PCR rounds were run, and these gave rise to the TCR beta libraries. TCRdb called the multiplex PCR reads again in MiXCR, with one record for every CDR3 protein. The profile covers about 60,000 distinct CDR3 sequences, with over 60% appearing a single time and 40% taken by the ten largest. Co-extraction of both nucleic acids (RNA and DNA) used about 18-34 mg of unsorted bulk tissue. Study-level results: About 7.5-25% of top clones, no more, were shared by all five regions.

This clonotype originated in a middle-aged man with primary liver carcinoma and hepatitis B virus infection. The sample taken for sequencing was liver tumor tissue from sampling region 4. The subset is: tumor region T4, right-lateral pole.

CDR3: CANSQSPGGSYGYTF. The CDR3 region has the DNA TGCGCCAACAGCCAGAGTCCCGGGGGATCCTATGGCTACACCTTC. The V and J genes are TRBV4-3 and TRBJ1-2; possible D gene TRBD1, 5 bases. The CDR3 runs to 15 residues. CDR1 and CDR2 from the germline V gene are LGHNA and YSLEER.